Listed below are T cell receptor beta chains from one sample, sequenced in a study of cytomegalovirus exposure and HLA in healthy donors. Clones were sequenced by immunoSEQ multiplex PCR, and TCRdb holds only the in-frame ones, with some missing. The sample shows about 180,000 clones, around 80% of them seen only once. The sequencing sample was made of PBMCs. These receptors came from a man aged 18 to 35 in good health and CMV-seronegative. The CDR3 runs from the conserved cysteine through the conserved F or W. A D gene is named only where the DNA matches it firmly. Clone size is shown for a subset of rows, as once, few, many or a class of expanded clone.

V gene	J gene	clone size	D gene	CDR3 DNA	CDR3 protein
TRBV9	TRBJ2-2	.	TRBD2	TGTGCCAGCAGCGCCCGAGGCGGGGGGGCTACCGGGGAGCTGTTTTTT	CASSARGGGATGELFF
TRBV10-3	TRBJ2-4	.	.	TGTGCCATCAGTGCCAGGGATGAAAACATTCAGTACTTC	CAISARDENIQYF
TRBV6-5	TRBJ2-1	.	.	TGTGCCAGCAGTTCGAACAGGTGGGAGCAGTTCTTC	CASSSNRWEQFF
TRBV7-2	TRBJ2-7	.	TRBD1	TGTGCCAGCAGCTTAAGAGGTGGGACAGGTACATACGAGCAGTACTTC	CASSLRGGTGTYEQYF
TRBV10-3	TRBJ2-1	.	TRBD2	TGTGCCATCAGTGAGCTTAGCGGGGGGGCCGGGTACAATGAGCAGTTCTTC	CAISELSGGAGYNEQFF
TRBV10-3	TRBJ1-2	.	.	TGTGCCATCAGTGAGTCGATAGGGGGGGGGTCAAGAAATGGCTACACCTTC	CAISESIGGGSRNGYTF
TRBV11-2	TRBJ2-1	medium-sized	.	TGTGCCAGCAGCTTAGGCGGATTCTACAATGAGCAGTTCTTC	CASSLGGFYNEQFF
TRBV15	TRBJ1-1	.	.	TGTGCCACCAGCAGAGAGAACAGGTTGAACACTGAAGCTTTCTTT	CATSRENRLNTEAFF
TRBV7-9	TRBJ1-2	once	TRBD1	TGTGCCAGCAGCCCGAACAACAGGGGGCCCAATGGCTACACCTTC	CASSPNNRGPNGYTF
TRBV14	TRBJ2-6	.	TRBD1	TGTGCCAGCAGCCTAGGACAGGGGGCGACTGGGGCCAACGTCCTGACTTTC	CASSLGQGATGANVLTF
TRBV2	TRBJ2-1	few	TRBD2	TGTGCCACCTCTGGCGGGAGAAGGGTCGCCTACAATGAGCAGTTCTTC	CATSGGRRVAYNEQFF
TRBV2	TRBJ1-2	few	TRBD1	TGTGCCAGCACCAAGGAAGGGGGCGGCTATGGCTACACCTTC	CASTKEGGGYGYTF
TRBV27	TRBJ2-3	.	TRBD2	TGTGCCAGCAGTTTATTGGGAGGGCTCGGCTTCACAGATACGCAGTATTTT	CASSLLGGLGFTDTQYF
TRBV2	TRBJ1-1	.	.	TGTGCCAGCAGGTACAGGGCCATGAACACTGAAGCTTTCTTT	CASRYRAMNTEAFF
TRBV5-1	TRBJ2-1	.	TRBD2	TGCGCCAGCAGCGAGCTAGCGGGAGGATCCTACAATGAGCAGTTCTTC	CASSELAGGSYNEQFF
TRBV19	TRBJ1-1	few	.	TGTGCCAGTAGACGGTCTCCCCGGGACACTGAAGCTTTCTTT	CASRRSPRDTEAFF
TRBV7-2	TRBJ2-1	.	TRBD2	TGTGCCAGCAGCCAGCGGGGGGGCGTCGGTGAGCAGTTCTTC	CASSQRGGVGEQFF
TRBV13	TRBJ2-2	once	.	TGTGCCAGCAGCTCCCAGCCAGGAGGCGACACCGGGGAGCTGTTTTTT	CASSSQPGGDTGELFF
TRBV19	TRBJ2-2	few	.	TGTGCCAGTAAGTTCCAGGGTGCGACCGGGGAGCTGTTTTTT	CASKFQGATGELFF
TRBV7-2	TRBJ1-2	.	.	TGTGCCAGCAGCTTACAGAATGGCTACACCTTC	CASSLQNGYTF
TRBV7-2	TRBJ2-7	.	TRBD1	TGTGCCAGCAGCTTAAGGCCAGGGGGCCCCTACGAGCAGTACTTC	CASSLRPGGPYEQYF
TRBV7-9	TRBJ2-5	.	TRBD2	TGTGCCAGCAGCAGACTAGCGATTCAAGAGACCCAGTACTTC	CASSRLAIQETQYF
TRBV28	TRBJ2-7	.	.	TGTGCCAGTACGGAAGGCGGGACTCGCGCGTACGAGCAGTACTTC	CASTEGGTRAYEQYF
TRBV4-2	TRBJ1-5	.	.	TGTGCCAGCAGCCAAGAAGGGGGGGCAATTCAGCCCCAGCATTTT	CASSQEGGAIQPQHF
TRBV30	TRBJ1-5	.	.	TGTGCCTGGAGTTGGGCAGGGGCAACACCCCAGCATTTT	CAWSWAGATPQHF
TRBV2	TRBJ2-5	.	TRBD2	TGTGCCAGCAGCCAGACTAGCGTAGAGACCCAGTACTTC	CASSQTSVETQYF
TRBV6-1	TRBJ1-1	.	.	TGTGCCAGCAGTGGACTGCAGGGTTACACTGAAGCTTTCTTT	CASSGLQGYTEAFF
TRBV20-1	TRBJ2-5	.	.	TGCAGTGCCGCAGGGTTAGAGACCCAGTACTTC	CSAAGLETQYF
TRBV7-3	TRBJ2-5	.	TRBD2	TGTGCCAGCAGCCCAAACGCCCGGGGACTAGCGGAAGAGACCCAGTACTTC	CASSPNARGLAEETQYF
TRBV5-1	TRBJ1-1	.	.	TGCGCCAGCAGCTTGGCCCCGGGGGGGAGTCGGACTGAAGCTTTCTTT	CASSLAPGGSRTEAFF
TRBV5-1	TRBJ1-4	.	.	TGCGCCAGCAGCTTCGGAGACAGCCATAATGAAAAACTGTTTTTT	CASSFGDSHNEKLFF
TRBV19	TRBJ1-3	.	TRBD1	TGTGCCAGTAGCGTCTACCTGACAGGGGTAGCTGGAAACACCATATATTTT	CASSVYLTGVAGNTIYF
TRBV9	TRBJ2-2	.	TRBD1	TGTGCCAGCAGCGCAGTGACAGGGCTGGGCACCGGGGAGCTGTTTTTT	CASSAVTGLGTGELFF
TRBV6-1	TRBJ2-2	.	.	TGTGCCAGCAAACGGACCGGGGAGCTGTTTTTT	CASKRTGELFF
TRBV10-1	TRBJ2-3	.	TRBD2	TGCGCCACCACGGACTTACGGGGACTAGCGGGGGGTGCGTCTACGCAGTATTTT	CATTDLRGLAGGASTQYF
TRBV7-3	TRBJ1-2	once	.	TGTGCCAGCAGCTTCTCCGGCAGGGAGGATGGCTACACCTTC	CASSFSGREDGYTF
TRBV7-3	TRBJ2-7	.	TRBD1	TGTGCCAGCAGCCCCCCGGGACAGCCTTACGAGCAGTACTTC	CASSPPGQPYEQYF